This T cell receptor (beta chain) stems from a study of T cell responses to AZD1222 COVID-19 vaccine. Details on this clone: Antigen unknown.

Repertoires were generated with immunoSEQ multiplex PCR, while TCRdb's copy carries only in-frame clones and drops some. The sample contains about 93,000 clones, approximately 83% of which appear only once. From germline, CDR1 is MNHEY and CDR2 SMNVEV (reference sequence). V gave up 5 bases and J gave up 5 bases, with 21 bases separating them. The CDR3 length is 16 residues. Study-wide results and limits: The study sampled repertoires only after the peak T cell response.

The receptor comes from an adult in good health. The chain recombines TRBV27 with TRBJ2-5; the D gene is possibly TRBD1 (5 bases). Source: peripheral blood, taken on day 0 of AZD1222 vaccination. The CDR3 loop reads CASSPSHQGFGETQYF. DNA for the CDR3: TGTGCCAGCAGTCCGAGCCACCAGGGCTTCGGGGAGACCCAGTACTTC.